What follows describes a single T cell receptor (beta chain). This sample is drawn from a study of OX40 agonist ivuxolimab in advanced cancers. Overall study context: Checkpoint inhibitors had been given previously to over 30% of patients.

With 4 bases removed from V and 8 bases from J, the gap between germline ends came to 9 bases. The CDR3 length is 12 residues. In germline, CDR1 is WSHSY, CDR2 SAAADI. Sequencing used immunoSEQ multiplex PCR; TCRdb keeps in-frame clones, though not all of them. Of about 66,000 clones in the sample, roughly four fifths were seen once. The TCR was taken from an adult with an advanced solid tumor such as melanoma, head and neck, liver or kidney cancer. The chain uses TRBV10-2 and TRBJ2-4, with D unresolved. The source was CD4+ or CD8+ T cells sorted from blood, collected in a trial of the OX40 agonist ivuxolimab. This chain's CDR3 is CASSGQVDIQYF. The CDR3 nucleotides are TGCGCCAGCAGTGGCCAAGTGGACATTCAGTACTTC.